This passage covers 21 T cell receptor beta chains from one sample sequenced in a study of CD8+ T cells in alopecia areata. The sample's treatment: oral pan-JAK inhibitor, 5-10 mg twice daily. Following extraction, RNA underwent reverse transcription to cDNA, which served as the sequencing template. Some clones are missing from TCRdb's copy, which holds only in-frame ones; the method was immunoSEQ multiplex PCR. The profile shows about 220,000 clones, more than 45% of them singletons. Source: CD4+ T cells sorted from blood, taken at week 4, from a patient treated with tofacitinib. The receptors originated from a human donor with alopecia areata.

This clone turned up a few times. This sequence joins TRBV29-1 and TRBJ1-1; D is unresolved. Trimming pared 4 bases from V and 6 bases from J, leaving 12 bases between. The CDR3 has 12 amino acids. Germline CDR1 and CDR2: SQVTM and ANQGSEA. CDR3 DNA: TGCAGCGTTGCCCGGTACGGCGCTGAAGCTTTCTTT. It specifies CSVARYGAEAFF.

In regard to this clone: One end of the junction fails to match germline, which may point to a read error. The sample has other DNA sequences that encode this CDR3 too. This chain uses TRBV7-2 with TRBJ1-1, with D unclear. In germline, CDR1 is SGHTA, CDR2 FQGNSA. This CDR3 is built from 13 residues. The CDR3 reads CASSFYMNTEAFF. As DNA, the CDR3 is TGTGCCAGCAGCTTCTACATGAACACGGAAGCTTTCTTT. The full variable domain, its missing parts supplied by reference TRBV7-2 and TRBJ1-1, is GAGVSQSPSNKVTEKGKDVELRCDPISGHTALYWYRQSLGQGLEFLIYFQGNSAPDKSGLPSDRFSAERTGGSVSTLTIQRTQQEDSAVYLCASSFYMNTEAFFGQGTRLTVV.

This clone was found a few times. The chain links TRBV4-3 to TRBJ2-3; 8 bases are a match to TRBD2. The junction had 8 bases not matched to a gene; V was cut back by 0 bases and J by 3 bases. This CDR3 comprises 17 residues. Germline loops: CDR1 LGHNA, CDR2 YSLEER. The CDR3 loop is CASSQDTGGALTDTQYF. The DNA of the CDR3 is TGCGCCAGCAGCCAAGATACCGGGGGGGCTTTAACAGATACGCAGTATTTT.

The rearrangement uses TRBV14 and TRBJ1-2; D remains ambiguous. The CDR3 has 14 residues. V was shortened by 0 bases and J by 4 bases, with 9 bases between the two germline ends. From germline, CDR1 is SGHDN and CDR2 FVKESK. This chain's CDR3 is CASSQDPQVYGYTF. DNA of the CDR3: TGTGCCAGCAGCCAAGATCCGCAAGTCTATGGCTACACCTTC.

The CDR3 is CASSLDRGGTSTAFF. The CDR3 DNA sequence: TGTGCCAGCAGCTTAGATCGAGGGGGGACTAGCACCGCGTTCTTC. V usage is TRBV11-2 and J usage is TRBJ2-1; 9 bases align to TRBD2. Trimming took 0 bases from V and 15 from J; bases not matched to a gene: 12. Per germline, CDR1 SGHAT and CDR2 FQNNGV. This CDR3 has 15 residues.

The chain joins TRBV29-1 to TRBJ2-3; unclear D gene. Trimming left V 6 bases short and J 0 bases short, with 13 bases between. Germline CDR1 SQVTM, CDR2 ANQGSEA. The CDR3 totals 14 residues. The CDR3 DNA sequence: TGCAGCGTCAGAAGGCCCCTTAGCACAGATACGCAGTATTTT. This translates into CSVRRPLSTDTQYF.

V gene TRBV30 combines with J gene TRBJ2-5; no clear D. Deletions cut 0 bases from V and 2 bases from J, with 7 bases between. Per germline, CDR1 GTSNPN and CDR2 SVGIG (reference sequence). The CDR3 runs 13 residues. CDR3 in amino acids: CAWSVGNQETQYF. Here the CDR3 DNA reads TGTGCCTGGAGTGTGGGGAATCAAGAGACCCAGTACTTC.

This clone turned up a few times. The J gene is TRBJ2-4, the V gene TRBV29-1; 11 bases align to TRBD2. Looked up from germline, CDR1 is SQVTM and CDR2 is ANQGSEA. V shed 4 bases, J shed 8 bases, and the junction held 10 bases outside the gene matches. CDR3 length: 15 residues. CDR3 nucleotides: TGCAGCGTTGTTTCTAGCGGGGGGCCAGGGGACATTCAGTACTTC. Translation gives CSVVSSGGPGDIQYF.

V usage is TRBV5-6 and J usage is TRBJ2-1; D might be TRBD1 (6 bases). V lost 0 bases and J lost 5, with 12 bases in between. CDR1 is SGHDT and CDR2 is YYEEEE in the germline V gene. This CDR3 contains 15 residues. The chain's CDR3 is CASSLGAQGNNEQFF. As DNA, the CDR3 is TGTGCCAGCAGCTTGGGAGCACAGGGAAACAATGAGCAGTTCTTC.

The V and J genes are TRBV30 and TRBJ2-1; D not resolved. V lost 8 bases and J 7 bases, leaving 3 bases between the germline ends. This CDR3 has 8 residues. Germline CDR1 is GTSNPN and CDR2 is SVGIG (reference sequence). CDR3 nucleotides: TGTGCCCTGAATGAGCAGTTCTTC. Protein: CALNEQFF.

In its sample, this clone was seen a few times. Other DNA sequences within the sample encode an identical CDR3. This rearrangement joins TRBV6-5 to TRBJ1-1, with D unclear. CDR1 and CDR2 (germline): MNHEY, SVGAGI. Trimming removed 0 bases at V and 8 bases at J, with 7 bases between. There are 12 residues in the CDR3. The CDR3 protein is CASSYSGKEAFF. The DNA for the CDR3 is TGTGCCAGCAGTTACTCAGGAAAGGAAGCTTTCTTT.

This clone was observed a few times. The chain employs TRBV28 and TRBJ2-4; D gene uncertain. The CDR3 totals 17 residues. The V and J ends lost 2 bases and 0 bases respectively, with 14 bases between them. Germline CDR1 is MDHEN and CDR2 is SYDVKM. As DNA, the CDR3 is TGTGCCAGCAGTTTAGGTTACCGCCAACTAGCCAAAAACATTCAGTACTTC. This gives the protein CASSLGYRQLAKNIQYF.

The table lists this clone with a few counts. This chain uses TRBV6-5 with TRBJ1-5; possibly TRBD1 for D (5 bases). The CDR3 contains 15 residues. Trimming removed 6 bases at V and 2 bases at J, with 14 bases between. Germline CDR1 and CDR2: MNHEY and SVGAGI. DNA of the CDR3: TGTGCCAGCAGCCCCTTCCAGGGCGGCAATCAGCCCCAGCATTTT. It is translated as CASSPFQGGNQPQHF.

The CDR3: CSVLFSGANVLTF. The CDR3 nucleotides read TGCAGCGTGCTCTTCTCTGGGGCCAACGTCCTGACTTTC. V is TRBV29-1 and J is TRBJ2-6; no definite D call. There are 13 residues in the CDR3. V lost 6 bases, J lost 0 bases, and 6 bases lay in between. Germline V CDR1 and CDR2: SQVTM, ANQGSEA.

V is TRBV29-1 and J is TRBJ2-3; D is uncertain. This CDR3 is built from 12 residues. From germline, CDR1 is SQVTM and CDR2 ANQGSEA. The V and J ends lost 4 bases and 1 base respectively, with 6 bases between them. This CDR3 is CSVVLGTDTQYF. The CDR3, as DNA: TGCAGCGTTGTTCTTGGCACAGATACGCAGTATTTT.

The DNA of the CDR3 is TGTGCCAGCAGTGGACAGACCCGAGATACGCAGTATTTT. Translated, it gives CASSGQTRDTQYF. The V gene is TRBV2, the J gene TRBJ2-3; tentatively, D is TRBD1 (5 bases). The germline CDR1 and CDR2 sequences are SNHLY and FYNNEI. Trimming removed 4 bases at V and 5 bases at J, with 10 bases between. The CDR3 has 13 amino acids.

This chain joins TRBV30 and TRBJ2-3, with D possibly being TRBD2 (5 bases). The CDR3 length is 16 residues. V was pared by 2 bases and J by 0 bases, with 15 bases between. The V gene's germline CDR1 is GTSNPN and CDR2 SVGIG (reference sequence). This chain's CDR3 is CAWSTLVGISTDTQYF. As DNA, the CDR3 is TGTGCCTGGAGTACCCTCGTCGGGATTAGCACAGATACGCAGTATTTT.

The V call is TRBV7-9, the J call TRBJ2-1, with TRBD1 identical over 8 bases. The ends lost 5 bases at V and 12 bases at J; junction bases unmatched: 15. Germline V CDR1 and CDR2: SEHNR, FQNEAQ (reference sequence). The CDR3 is 15 amino acids. The chain's CDR3 is CASSEGQVYLSRQFF. The CDR3 DNA reads TGTGCCAGCAGCGAGGGACAGGTCTATCTCAGCCGGCAGTTCTTC.

The rearrangement joins TRBV30 to TRBJ1-2; tentatively, D is TRBD1 (6 bases). The CDR3 has 13 amino acids. V lost 3 bases and J lost 6, with 14 bases in between. The germline V gene has CDR1 GTSNPN and CDR2 SVGIG (reference sequence). The CDR3 sequence: CAWSTRQANGYTF. The CDR3 DNA sequence: TGTGCCTGGAGCACCAGACAGGCGAATGGCTACACCTTC. The whole variable domain, remainder taken from reference TRBV30 and TRBJ1-2, is SQTIHQWPATLVQPVGSPLSLECTVEGTSNPNLYWYRQAAGRGLQLLFYSVGIGQISSEVPQNLSASRPQDRQFILSSKKLLLSDSGFYLCAWSTRQANGYTFGSGTRLTVV.

The chain recombines TRBV30 with TRBJ1-6; TRBD1 agrees at 7 bases. V lost 4 bases, J lost 8 bases, and 8 bases stayed unmatched. Germline lookup yields CDR1 GTSNPN and CDR2 SVGIG (reference sequence). CDR3 length: 14 amino acids. CDR3 protein: CAWNPTGFDSPLHF. In DNA, the CDR3 is TGTGCCTGGAACCCGACAGGGTTCGATTCACCCCTCCACTTT.

The rearrangement links TRBV25-1 to TRBJ1-1; tentative D call: TRBD1 (6 bases). The CDR3 runs 11 residues. Germline values: CDR1 MGHDK, CDR2 SYGVNS. V lost 9 bases, J lost 1 base, and 6 bases lay in between. The CDR3 DNA sequence: TGTGCCAGGACAGGGAACACTGAAGCTTTCTTT. It translates to CARTGNTEAFF.